These 21 T cell receptor beta chains came from one sample sequenced in a study of blood T cell repertoires in COVID-19 (dated by TCRdb to between 2020 and 2021). The library came from the immunoSEQ multiplex PCR assay. In its TCRdb copy, this immuneACCESS table keeps in-frame sequences only and misses some clones. Where compared with another copy, unresolved V genes explain less than half of these, and the others have no known cause. Counted in this sample were about 240,000 clones; just under 85% of them appeared once. More than 9.5% of the sample lies in the top ten. The sample comprised peripheral blood. These receptors all stem from an elderly woman with acute or convalescent COVID-19.

V and J are TRBV9 and TRBJ1-3; D might be TRBD1 (6 bases). CDR3 length: 15 residues. The ends were cut back, 2 bases at V and 0 bases at J, with 9 bases in the middle. Per germline, CDR1 SGDLS and CDR2 YYNGEE. CDR3 protein: CASSVTGSSGNTIYF. As DNA, the CDR3 is TGTGCCAGCAGCGTTACAGGGAGCTCTGGAAACACCATATATTTT.

The rearrangement joins TRBV7-2 to TRBJ2-5; weak D call: TRBD1 (6 bases). Germline V gene sequence: CDR1 SGHTA, CDR2 FQGNSA. The CDR3 extends over 16 amino acids. Trimming stripped 1 base from V and 5 bases from J, with 17 bases between. CDR3 bases: TGTGCCAGCAGCTTAGGGGACATAATTGGGGCCGAGACCCAGTACTTC. Translating gives CASSLGDIIGAETQYF.

This clone has only a few counts. The chain uses TRBV7-9 and TRBJ1-4; a weak D match, TRBD1 (5 bases). V was shortened by 11 bases and J by 8 bases, with 12 bases between the two germline ends. This CDR3 contains 11 residues. Germline assignment: CDR1 SEHNR and CDR2 FQNEAQ (reference sequence). The CDR3 nucleotides are TGTGCCTTCTTTAAGGGGGAAAAACTGTTTTTT. It specifies CAFFKGEKLFF.

This sequence joins TRBV3-1 (or the pseudogene TRBV3-2) and TRBJ1-2; 7 bases fit TRBD1. V gave up 3 bases and J gave up 6 bases; unmatched junction bases: 7. The germline V gene has CDR1 LGHDT and CDR2 YNNKEL (reference sequence). The length of the CDR3 is 14 residues. CDR3 in amino acids: CASSQRDSRDGYTF. The CDR3 nucleotides read TGTGCCAGCAGCCAGCGGGACAGCCGAGATGGCTACACCTTC.

CDR3 residues: CASSQGNSPSTDTQYF. In DNA form, the CDR3 reads TGCGCCAGCAGCCAAGGAAATAGTCCTAGCACAGATACGCAGTATTTT. J is TRBJ2-3 and V is TRBV4-1; D uncertain. Deletions cut 1 base from V and 0 bases from J, with 11 bases between. Per the germline V gene, CDR1 is MGHRA and CDR2 is YSYEKL. The CDR3 is made up of 16 amino acids.

The chain has TRBV28 and TRBJ1-4, with 8 bases fitting TRBD1. The CDR3 consists of 15 residues. Germline CDR1 MDHEN, CDR2 SYDVKM. Losses at the gene ends were 2 bases for V and 10 bases for J; bases not matched to a gene: 9. CDR3 coding DNA: TGTGCCAGCAGTTTAGGGGGGACAGGTGGCGGAAAACTGTTTTTT. Protein product: CASSLGGTGGGKLFF.

The V gene is TRBV28, the J gene TRBJ2-4; TRBD1 might be the D (5 bases). V lost 4 bases to trimming and J lost 0 bases, with 7 bases between them. CDR3 length equals 14 residues. CDR1 and CDR2 (germline): MDHEN, SYDVKM. CDR3 DNA: TGTGCCAGCAGTTCGACAGTAGCCAAAAACATTCAGTACTTC. Protein: CASSSTVAKNIQYF. Filled out from reference TRBV28 and TRBJ2-4, the complete variable domain reads DVKVTQSSRYLVKRTGEKVFLECVQDMDHENMFWYRQDPGLGLRLIYFSYDVKMKEKGDIPEGYSVSREKKERFSLILESASTNQTSMYLCASSSTVAKNIQYFGAGTRLSVL.

The chain has TRBV9 and TRBJ2-7, with 10 bases matching TRBD1. The CDR3 has 14 residues. Trimming at V came to 3 bases and at J to 6 bases, leaving 6 bases not matched to a gene. Germline CDR1 reads SGDLS; CDR2 reads YYNGEE. CDR3 loop: CASSGRQGAVEQYF. In nucleotides, the CDR3 is TGTGCCAGCAGCGGTCGACAGGGGGCAGTCGAGCAGTACTTC.

The chain joins TRBV5-1 to TRBJ1-4, with 7 nucleotides matching TRBD1. The V segment lost 0 bases and the J segment 1 base; nucleotides outside the gene matches: 3. CDR1 is SGHRS and CDR2 is YFSETQ in the germline V gene. CDR3 length equals 16 residues. In DNA, the CDR3 is TGCGCCAGCAGCTTGGGGAGGGGGCGAACTAATGAAAAACTGTTTTTT. Its protein is CASSLGRGRTNEKLFF.

This chain joins TRBV2 and TRBJ2-7; 8 bases are a match to TRBD1. J gave up 7 bases and V 6 bases, and 8 bases lay outside the gene matches. From germline, CDR1 is SNHLY and CDR2 FYNNEI. The CDR3 is 13 residues long. The chain's CDR3 is CASRGDRRGEQYF. The CDR3 DNA sequence: TGTGCCAGCAGGGGGGACAGGCGGGGAGAGCAGTACTTC.

The genes are TRBV18 and TRBJ2-3; no reliable D call. The V end was cut by 6 bases, the J end by 2 bases, with 3 bases between. CDR1 and CDR2 from the germline V gene are KGHSH and LQKENI. The CDR3 contains 11 residues. In DNA form, the CDR3 reads TGTGCCAGCTCCAACACAGATACGCAGTATTTT. As protein: CASSNTDTQYF.

The chain links TRBV29-1 to TRBJ1-2; no clear D gene. Trimming stripped 4 bases from V and 4 bases from J, with 10 bases between. The germline V gene encodes CDR1 SQVTM and CDR2 ANQGSEA. The CDR3 sequence is 12 residues long. The CDR3 loop reads CSVGIGSYGYTF. The CDR3 DNA reads as TGCAGCGTTGGTATTGGCAGCTATGGCTACACCTTC. Filled out from reference TRBV29-1 and TRBJ1-2, the complete variable domain reads SAVISQKPSRDICQRGTSLTIQCQVDSQVTMMFWYRQQPGQSLTLIATANQGSEATYESGFVIDKFPISRPNLTFSTLTVSNMSPEDSSIYLCSVGIGSYGYTFGSGTRLTVV.

The rearrangement links TRBV28 to TRBJ1-3, with TRBD1 identical over 12 bases. Germline CDR1 reads MDHEN; CDR2 reads SYDVKM. V gave up 5 bases and J gave up 4 bases; unmatched junction bases: 9. The CDR3 is 17 amino acids. The CDR3: CASSPGTGGAGGNTIYF. CDR3 nucleotides: TGTGCCAGCAGTCCCGGGACAGGGGGCGCAGGAGGAAACACCATATATTTT.

This chain uses TRBV9 with TRBJ2-1; 9 bases line up with TRBD2. CDR3 size: 15 residues. The V gene's germline CDR1 is SGDLS and CDR2 YYNGEE. With V trimmed by 4 bases and J by 9 bases, 11 bases remained unmatched. CDR3: CASSPVASGDTEQFF. For the CDR3, the DNA is TGTGCCAGCAGCCCAGTGGCTAGCGGGGATACTGAGCAGTTCTTC.

This sequence joins TRBV27 and TRBJ1-4; D gene unclear. This CDR3 spans 14 amino acids. Trimming cost V 2 bases and J 8 bases, with 12 bases left between them. CDR1 MNHEY and CDR2 SMNVEV come from the germline V gene (reference sequence). The CDR3 DNA follows: TGTGCCAGCAGTTTAAGAGGGCGCGGGGAAAAACTGTTTTTT. Protein product: CASSLRGRGEKLFF.

This clone was picked up a small number of times. The V call is TRBV7-3, the J call TRBJ1-2, with D possibly being TRBD1 (6 bases). CDR1 is SGHTA, CDR2 FQGTGA, per germline. The germline V and J ends were trimmed by 5 bases and 0 bases, with 13 bases remaining between them. The CDR3 sequence is 15 residues long. CDR3 protein: CASSPGGATNYGYTF. The CDR3, as DNA: TGTGCCAGCAGCCCGGGGGGGGCGACTAACTATGGCTACACCTTC.

This chain links TRBV2 with TRBJ1-5; 8 bases fit TRBD1. Germline-derived CDR1 and CDR2 are SNHLY and FYNNEI. The CDR3 covers 14 residues. V lost 7 bases, J lost 6 bases, and 8 bases stayed unmatched. The CDR3 loop is CASTTDRGAQPQHF. The CDR3 DNA reads TGTGCCAGCACCACCGACAGGGGAGCTCAGCCCCAGCATTTT.

This clone was seen only a few times. The genes are TRBV30 and TRBJ1-4; D might be TRBD1 (6 bases). Germline CDR1 reads GTSNPN; CDR2 reads SVGIG (reference sequence). The CDR3 has 14 amino acids. V gave up 5 bases and J gave up 6 bases, with 16 bases separating them. CDR3 bases: TGTGCCTGGGCGATACCCCCAGGGGATGAAAAACTGTTTTTT. Its translation: CAWAIPPGDEKLFF. The whole variable domain, filled in from reference TRBV30 and TRBJ1-4, reads SQTIHQWPATLVQPVGSPLSLECTVEGTSNPNLYWYRQAAGRGLQLLFYSVGIGQISSEVPQNLSASRPQDRQFILSSKKLLLSDSGFYLCAWAIPPGDEKLFFGSGTQLSVL.

The V gene is TRBV2, the J gene TRBJ2-1; 7 bases agree with TRBD2. After removal of 4 bases from V and 5 bases from J, the junction contained 11 bases not matched to a gene. The CDR3 totals 16 residues. The germline gives CDR1 SNHLY, CDR2 FYNNEI. CDR3 protein: CASSGRPPGLNNEQFF. CDR3 nucleotide sequence: TGTGCCAGCAGTGGGAGGCCCCCGGGACTAAACAATGAGCAGTTCTTC. The variable domain in full, completed from reference TRBV2 and TRBJ2-1, reads EPEVTQTPSHQVTQMGQEVILRCVPISNHLYFYWYRQILGQKVEFLVSFYNNEISEKSEIFDDQFSVERPDGSNFTLKIRSTKLEDSAMYFCASSGRPPGLNNEQFFGPGTRLTVL.

The rearrangement links TRBV5-1 to TRBJ1-2; no clear D gene. The CDR3 length is 17 residues. V lost 1 base and J lost 3, with 19 bases in between. Germline V gives CDR1 SGHRS, CDR2 YFSETQ. The CDR3 loop is CASSLRGGPRDYYGYTF. As DNA, the CDR3 is TGCGCCAGCAGCTTGCGCGGAGGCCCGCGGGATTACTATGGCTACACCTTC. Full variable domain (rest looked up from reference TRBV5-1 and TRBJ1-2): KAGVTQTPRYLIKTRGQQVTLSCSPISGHRSVSWYQQTPGQGLQFLFEYFSETQRNKGNFPGRFSGRQFSNSRSEMNVSTLELGDSALYLCASSLRGGPRDYYGYTFGSGTRLTVV.

The chain uses TRBV4-1 and TRBJ1-2; D may be TRBD1 (5 bases). The CDR3 extends over 14 amino acids. Trimming removed 1 base at V and 8 bases at J, with 14 bases between. Germline V gene sequence: CDR1 MGHRA, CDR2 YSYEKL. The CDR3 bases are TGCGCCAGCAGCCAAGTGGCAGGGTGGAGAGGCTACACCTTC. This gives the protein CASSQVAGWRGYTF.